This T cell receptor (beta chain) is drawn from a study of blood T cells in healthy people across ages. In the study overall: Template switching captured about one barcoded beta molecule per two T cells.

A second PCR, run for about 7 to 11 cycles, used a sample-barcoded 5' primer plus a J-beta primer mix. Via MiXCR, TCRdb re-called the 5' RACE reads, giving one row per CDR3 protein. The repertoire includes around 870,000 distinct CDR3 sequences, 29% of them detected once, and 17% sits in the top ten. The sample was blood. This TCR was recovered from a woman of 80 years or more in good health.

The CDR3 here is CASSPLDAMNTEAFF. CDR3 nucleotides: TGTGCCAGCTCACCGCTCGACGCTATGAACACTGAAGCTTTCTTT. This chain connects TRBV18 to TRBJ1-1; D is undetermined. The CDR3 is made up of 15 amino acids. Per germline, CDR1 KGHSH and CDR2 LQKENI. The V and J ends lost 3 bases and 0 bases respectively, with 11 bases between them.